The clone carrying this TCR beta chain has just one count. TCRdb's copy holds only in-frame clones and misses some; the assay was immunoSEQ multiplex PCR. The sample records about 260,000 clones, about 89% being singletons. The V segment lost 7 bases and the J segment 5 bases; nucleotides outside the gene matches: 8. CDR1 and CDR2 from the germline V gene are MNHNY and SVGAGI (reference sequence). The CDR3 is 14 amino acids. These data come from a study of blood T cell repertoires in COVID-19. Study context: Researchers got acute and convalescent COVID-19 samples from the United States, Italy and Spain.

The sequenced sample consisted of peripheral blood. This chain connects TRBV6-6 to TRBJ2-1; TRBD1 matches 7 bases. This receptor was identified in a man between 35 and 55 years old who had recovered from COVID-19. Here the CDR3 reads CASNPTGSHNEQFF. The CDR3 DNA follows: TGTGCCAGCAACCCGACAGGGTCCCACAATGAGCAGTTCTTC.